Sequencing of this T cell receptor (beta chain) was carried out in a study of T cell responses to AZD1222 COVID-19 vaccine. The study, taken as a whole, reports: Nearly half of spike-specific TCRs reportedly target unmutated variant regions. The breadth and depth of Spike-specific TCRs increased once two AZD1222 doses had been given. CD4 TCRs covered the whole spike, strongest at regions 160-218 and 743-854.

Some clones are missing from TCRdb's copy, which holds only in-frame ones; the method was immunoSEQ multiplex PCR. The repertoire includes 200,000 or so clones, around 92% of them detected once, and about 10% sits in the top ten. A remark on this clone: No antigen is known for it.

This TCR was sampled from an adult in good health. The sample was peripheral blood, taken on day 0 of AZD1222 vaccination.

DNA of the CDR3: TGTGCCTGGAGTGTACAAGGGACAGGGGAAGGTGAGCAGTTCTTC. Its translation is CAWSVQGTGEGEQFF. The rearrangement joins TRBV30 to TRBJ2-1, with TRBD1 identical over 10 bases. Germline V lookup: CDR1 GTSNPN, CDR2 SVGIG (reference sequence). V shed 0 bases, J shed 9 bases, and the junction held 8 bases outside the gene matches. This CDR3 has 15 amino acids.